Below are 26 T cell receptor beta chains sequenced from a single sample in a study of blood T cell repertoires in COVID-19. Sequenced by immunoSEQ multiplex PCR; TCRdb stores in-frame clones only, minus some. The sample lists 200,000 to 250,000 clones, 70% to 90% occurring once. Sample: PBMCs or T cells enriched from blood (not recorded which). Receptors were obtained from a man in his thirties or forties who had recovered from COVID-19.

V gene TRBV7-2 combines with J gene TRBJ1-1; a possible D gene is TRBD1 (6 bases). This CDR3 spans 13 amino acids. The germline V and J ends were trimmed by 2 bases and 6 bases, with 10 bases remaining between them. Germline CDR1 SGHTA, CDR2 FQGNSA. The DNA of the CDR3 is TGTGCCAGCAGCTTATCAGGGGACGCTGAAGCTTTCTTT. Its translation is CASSLSGDAEAFF.

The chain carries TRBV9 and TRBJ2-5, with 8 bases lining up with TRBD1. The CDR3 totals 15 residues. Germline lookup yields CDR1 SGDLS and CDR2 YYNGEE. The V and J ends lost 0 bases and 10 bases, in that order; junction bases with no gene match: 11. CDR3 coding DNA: TGTGCCAGCAGCGTAGGTCGGACAGGGAGAGTGGACCAGTACTTC. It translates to CASSVGRTGRVDQYF.

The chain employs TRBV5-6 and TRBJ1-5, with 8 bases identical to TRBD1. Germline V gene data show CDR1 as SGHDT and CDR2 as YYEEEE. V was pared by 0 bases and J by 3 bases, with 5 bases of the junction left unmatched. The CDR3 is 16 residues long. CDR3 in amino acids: CASSLGQGLVNQPQHF. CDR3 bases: TGTGCCAGCAGCTTGGGACAGGGGCTAGTCAATCAGCCCCAGCATTTT. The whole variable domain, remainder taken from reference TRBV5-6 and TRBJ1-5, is DAGVTQSPTHLIKTRGQQVTLRCSPKSGHDTVSWYQQALGQGPQFIFQYYEEEERQRGNFPDRFSGHQFPNYSSELNVNALLLGDSALYLCASSLGQGLVNQPQHFGDGTRLSIL.

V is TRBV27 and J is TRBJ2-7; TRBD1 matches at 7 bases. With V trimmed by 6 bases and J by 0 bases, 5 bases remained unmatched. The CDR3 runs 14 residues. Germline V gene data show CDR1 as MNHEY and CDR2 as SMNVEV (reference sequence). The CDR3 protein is CASRKGASSYEQYF. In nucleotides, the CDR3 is TGTGCCAGCAGAAAGGGGGCGAGCTCCTACGAGCAGTACTTC.

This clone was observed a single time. Written as DNA, the CDR3 is TGTGCCAGCAGTGAGGGACAGGTCAGCACAGATACGCAGTATTTT. Encoded protein: CASSEGQVSTDTQYF. The chain joins TRBV25-1 to TRBJ2-3, with TRBD1 identical over 8 bases. J was trimmed by 0 bases and V by 3 bases; bases with no gene match: 2. Germline V CDR1 and CDR2: MGHDK, SYGVNS. The CDR3 is made up of 15 amino acids.

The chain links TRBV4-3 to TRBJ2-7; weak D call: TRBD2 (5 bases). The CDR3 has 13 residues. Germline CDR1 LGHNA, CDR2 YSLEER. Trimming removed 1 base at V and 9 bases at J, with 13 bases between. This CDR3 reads CASSQGQTKRQYF. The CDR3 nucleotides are TGCGCCAGCAGCCAAGGCCAGACTAAGCGGCAGTACTTC.

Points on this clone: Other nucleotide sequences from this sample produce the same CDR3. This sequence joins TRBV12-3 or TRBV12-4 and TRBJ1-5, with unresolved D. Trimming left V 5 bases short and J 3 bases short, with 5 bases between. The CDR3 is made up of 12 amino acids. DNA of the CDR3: TGTGCCAGCAGTCCACTCAATCAGCCCCAGCATTTT. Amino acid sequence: CASSPLNQPQHF.

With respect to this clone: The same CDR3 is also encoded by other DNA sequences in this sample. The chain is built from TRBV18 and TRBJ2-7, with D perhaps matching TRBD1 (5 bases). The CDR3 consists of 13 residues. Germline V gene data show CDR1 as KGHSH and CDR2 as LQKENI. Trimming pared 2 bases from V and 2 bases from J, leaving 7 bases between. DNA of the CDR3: TGTGCCAGCTCACCAACAGGTACCTACGAGCAGTACTTC. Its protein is CASSPTGTYEQYF.

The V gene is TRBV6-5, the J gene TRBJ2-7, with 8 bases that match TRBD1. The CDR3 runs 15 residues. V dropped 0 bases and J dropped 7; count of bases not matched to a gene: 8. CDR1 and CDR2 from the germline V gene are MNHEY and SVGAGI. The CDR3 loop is CASSYSGQGAREQYF. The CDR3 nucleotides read TGTGCCAGCAGTTACTCAGGTCAGGGGGCTCGAGAGCAGTACTTC.

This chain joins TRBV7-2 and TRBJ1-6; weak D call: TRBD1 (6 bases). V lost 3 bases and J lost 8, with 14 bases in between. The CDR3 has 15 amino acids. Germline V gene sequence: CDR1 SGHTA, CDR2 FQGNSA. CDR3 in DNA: TGTGCCAGCAGCTTGCTGCGGGGGGGCGATTCACCCCTCCACTTT. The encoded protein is CASSLLRGGDSPLHF.

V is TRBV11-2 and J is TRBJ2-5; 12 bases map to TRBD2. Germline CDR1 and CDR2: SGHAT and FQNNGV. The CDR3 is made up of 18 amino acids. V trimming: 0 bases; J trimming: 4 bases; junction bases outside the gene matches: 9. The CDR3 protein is CASSLEGRLAGVSETQYF. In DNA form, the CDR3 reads TGTGCCAGCAGCTTAGAAGGTCGACTAGCGGGAGTTTCAGAGACCCAGTACTTC.

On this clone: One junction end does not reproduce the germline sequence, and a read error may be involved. The CDR3 reads CASSLAPGSSYEQYF. CDR3 nucleotides: TGTGCTAGCAGCTTAGCTCCGGGTAGCTCCTACGAGCAGTACTTC. The J gene is TRBJ2-7, the V gene TRBV7-7; the D is unclear. Germline V gives CDR1 SSHAT, CDR2 FNYEAQ (reference sequence). The CDR3 runs 15 residues.

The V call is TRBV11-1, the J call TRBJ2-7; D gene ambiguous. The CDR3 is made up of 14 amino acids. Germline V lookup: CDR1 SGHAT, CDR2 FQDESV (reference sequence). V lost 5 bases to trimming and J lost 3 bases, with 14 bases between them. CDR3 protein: CASSASDGDYEQYF. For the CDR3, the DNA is TGTGCCAGCAGCGCGAGTGACGGAGACTACGAGCAGTACTTC.

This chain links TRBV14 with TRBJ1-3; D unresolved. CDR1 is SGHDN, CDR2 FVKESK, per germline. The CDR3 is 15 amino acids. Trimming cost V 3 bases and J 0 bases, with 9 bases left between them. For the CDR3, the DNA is TGTGCCAGCAGCCAGACACCAAGCTCTGGAAACACCATATATTTT. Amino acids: CASSQTPSSGNTIYF. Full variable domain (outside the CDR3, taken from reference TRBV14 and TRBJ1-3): EAGVTQFPSHSVIEKGQTVTLRCDPISGHDNLYWYRRVMGKEIKFLLHFVKESKQDESGMPNNRFLAERTGGTYSTLKVQPAELEDSGVYFCASSQTPSSGNTIYFGEGSWLTVV.

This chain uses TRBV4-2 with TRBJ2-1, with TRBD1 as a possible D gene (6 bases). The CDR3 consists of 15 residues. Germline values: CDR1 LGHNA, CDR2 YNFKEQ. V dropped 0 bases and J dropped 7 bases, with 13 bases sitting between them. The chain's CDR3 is CASSQDPDRFNEQFF. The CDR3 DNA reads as TGTGCCAGCAGCCAAGATCCCGACAGGTTTAATGAGCAGTTCTTC.

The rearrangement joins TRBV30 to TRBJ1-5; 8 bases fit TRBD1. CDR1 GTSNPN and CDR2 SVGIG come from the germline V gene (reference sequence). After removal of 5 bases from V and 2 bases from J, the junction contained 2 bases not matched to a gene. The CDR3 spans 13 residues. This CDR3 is CAWQGAGNQPQHF. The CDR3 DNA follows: TGTGCCTGGCAGGGGGCGGGCAATCAGCCCCAGCATTTT.

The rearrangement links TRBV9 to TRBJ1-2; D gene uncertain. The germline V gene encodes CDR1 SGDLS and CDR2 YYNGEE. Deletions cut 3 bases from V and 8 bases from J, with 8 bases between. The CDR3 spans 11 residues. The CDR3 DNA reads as TGTGCCAGCAGCGCTCCCGTCGGCTACACCTTC. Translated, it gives CASSAPVGYTF.

The CDR3 sequence: CASSSPGQGSYEQYF. DNA for the CDR3: TGTGCCAGCAGTTCGCCGGGACAGGGGTCCTACGAGCAGTACTTC. The V call is TRBV6-2 or TRBV6-3, the J call TRBJ2-7; 10 bases are shared with TRBD1. V shed 4 bases and J 1 base; nucleotides not matched to a gene: 4. Germline V gene data show CDR1 as MNHEY and CDR2 as SVGEGT. The CDR3 is made up of 15 amino acids.

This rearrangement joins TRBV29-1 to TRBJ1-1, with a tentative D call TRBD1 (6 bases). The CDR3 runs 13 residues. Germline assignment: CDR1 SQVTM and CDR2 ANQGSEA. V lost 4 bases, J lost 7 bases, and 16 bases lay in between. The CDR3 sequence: CSVVSRGTFEAFF. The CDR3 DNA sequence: TGCAGCGTTGTGTCGAGGGGGACCTTTGAAGCTTTCTTT.

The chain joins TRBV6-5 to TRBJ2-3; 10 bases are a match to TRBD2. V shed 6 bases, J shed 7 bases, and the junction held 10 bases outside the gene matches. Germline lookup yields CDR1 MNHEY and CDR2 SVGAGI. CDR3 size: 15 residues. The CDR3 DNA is TGTGCCAGCAGACTAGCGGGGCTCCCCTTTTATACGCAGTATTTT. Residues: CASRLAGLPFYTQYF.

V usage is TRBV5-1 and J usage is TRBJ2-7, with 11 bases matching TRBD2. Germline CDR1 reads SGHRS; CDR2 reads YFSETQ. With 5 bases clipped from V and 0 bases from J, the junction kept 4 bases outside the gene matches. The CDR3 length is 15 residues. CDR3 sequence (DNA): TGCGCCAGCAGTTTAGCGGGAGGGAACTCCTACGAGCAGTACTTC. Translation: CASSLAGGNSYEQYF.

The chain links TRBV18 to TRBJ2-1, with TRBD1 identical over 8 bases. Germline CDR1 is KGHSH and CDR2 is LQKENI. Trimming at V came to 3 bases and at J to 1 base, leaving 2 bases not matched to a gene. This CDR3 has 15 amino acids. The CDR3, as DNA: TGTGCCAGCTCACCGGACAGGGTGTCCTACAATGAGCAGTTCTTC. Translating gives CASSPDRVSYNEQFF.

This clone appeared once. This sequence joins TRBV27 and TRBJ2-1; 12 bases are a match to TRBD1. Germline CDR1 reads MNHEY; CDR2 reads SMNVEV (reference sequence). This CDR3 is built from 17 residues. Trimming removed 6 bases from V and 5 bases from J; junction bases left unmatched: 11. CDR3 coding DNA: TGTGCCAGCAGGAGGGACAGGGGGCTTAGGGGGGACAATGAGCAGTTCTTC. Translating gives CASRRDRGLRGDNEQFF.

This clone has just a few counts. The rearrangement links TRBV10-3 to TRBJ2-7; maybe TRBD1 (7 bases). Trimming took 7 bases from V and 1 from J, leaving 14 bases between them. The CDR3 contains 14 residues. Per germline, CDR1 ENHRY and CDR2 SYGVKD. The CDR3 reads CAINQGEASYEQYF. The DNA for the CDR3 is TGTGCCATCAACCAGGGGGAGGCGTCCTACGAGCAGTACTTC.

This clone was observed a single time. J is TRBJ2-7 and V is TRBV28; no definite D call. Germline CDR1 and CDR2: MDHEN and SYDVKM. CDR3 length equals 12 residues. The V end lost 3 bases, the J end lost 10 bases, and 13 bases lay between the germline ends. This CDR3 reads CASSLSAGSQYF. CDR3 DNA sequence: TGTGCCAGCAGTTTGTCCGCAGGTTCCCAGTACTTC.

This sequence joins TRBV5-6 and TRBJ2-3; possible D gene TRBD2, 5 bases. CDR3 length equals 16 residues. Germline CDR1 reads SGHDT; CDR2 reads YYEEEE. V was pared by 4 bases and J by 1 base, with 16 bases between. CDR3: CASSPVWGAGTDTQYF. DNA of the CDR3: TGTGCCAGCAGCCCCGTGTGGGGAGCGGGCACAGATACGCAGTATTTT.